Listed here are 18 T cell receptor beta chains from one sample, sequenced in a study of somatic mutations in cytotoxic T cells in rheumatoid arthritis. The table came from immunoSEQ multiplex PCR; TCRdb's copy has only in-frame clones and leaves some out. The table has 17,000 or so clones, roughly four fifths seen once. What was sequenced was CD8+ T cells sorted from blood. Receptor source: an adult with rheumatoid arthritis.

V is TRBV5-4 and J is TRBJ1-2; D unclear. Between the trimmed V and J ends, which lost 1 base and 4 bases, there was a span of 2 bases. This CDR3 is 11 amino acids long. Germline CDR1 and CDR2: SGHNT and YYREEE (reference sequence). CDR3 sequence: CASSLSYGYTF. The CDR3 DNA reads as TGTGCCAGCAGCTTGTCCTATGGCTACACCTTC.

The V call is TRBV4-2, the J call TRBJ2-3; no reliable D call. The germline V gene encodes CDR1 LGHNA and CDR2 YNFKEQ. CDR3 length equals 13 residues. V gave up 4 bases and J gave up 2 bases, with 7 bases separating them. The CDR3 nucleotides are TGTGCCAGCAGCCCAGTGTCCACAGATACGCAGTATTTT. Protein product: CASSPVSTDTQYF.

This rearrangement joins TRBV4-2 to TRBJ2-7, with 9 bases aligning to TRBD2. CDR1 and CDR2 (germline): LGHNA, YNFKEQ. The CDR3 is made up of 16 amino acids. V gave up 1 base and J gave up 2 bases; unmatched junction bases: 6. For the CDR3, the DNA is TGTGCCAGCAGCCAAGGTACACGGACTAGCGCCTACGAGCAGTACTTC. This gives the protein CASSQGTRTSAYEQYF.

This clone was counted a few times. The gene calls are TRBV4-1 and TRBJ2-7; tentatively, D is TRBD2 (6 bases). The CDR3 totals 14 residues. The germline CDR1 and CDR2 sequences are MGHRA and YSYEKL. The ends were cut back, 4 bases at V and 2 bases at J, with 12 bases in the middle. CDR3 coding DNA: TGCGCCAGCAGCCCGGAGGGATTCCCCTACGAGCAGTACTTC. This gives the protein CASSPEGFPYEQYF.

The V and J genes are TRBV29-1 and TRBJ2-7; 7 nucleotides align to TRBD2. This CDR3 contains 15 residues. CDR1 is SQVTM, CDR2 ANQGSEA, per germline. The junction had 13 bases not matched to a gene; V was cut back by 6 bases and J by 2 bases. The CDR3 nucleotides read TGCAGCGTCAGTGGTCTTGGGGGGGGTCCCTACGAGCAGTACTTC. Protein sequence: CSVSGLGGGPYEQYF.

In DNA form, the CDR3 reads TGTGCCAGCAGTTTATGGGCCCGACTAGCGGGGGGGATAGAGAGCTCCTACAATGAGCAGTTCTTC. It specifies CASSLWARLAGGIESSYNEQFF. The V gene is TRBV27, the J gene TRBJ2-1; 14 bases agree with TRBD2. The CDR3 is 22 amino acids. Germline trimming cut 1 base from V and 0 bases from J; bases unmatched to any gene: 14. Per germline, CDR1 MNHEY and CDR2 SMNVEV (reference sequence).

This CDR3 is CASSTRQGRDTEAFF. The DNA of the CDR3 is TGTGCCAGCAGCACTCGACAGGGGAGGGACACTGAAGCTTTCTTT. The rearrangement uses TRBV11-3 and TRBJ1-1; 8 bases are shared with TRBD1. This CDR3 has 15 amino acids. CDR1 SGHNT and CDR2 YENEEA come from the germline V gene. The J segment lost 3 bases and the V segment lost 5 bases, leaving 8 bases of the junction unmatched.

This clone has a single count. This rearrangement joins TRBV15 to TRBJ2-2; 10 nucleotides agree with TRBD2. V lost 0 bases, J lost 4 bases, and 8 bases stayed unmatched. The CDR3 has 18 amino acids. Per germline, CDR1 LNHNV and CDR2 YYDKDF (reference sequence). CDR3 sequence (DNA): TGTGCCACCAGCAGAGATCATTGGCTAGCGGGGGTCACCGGGGAGCTGTTTTTT. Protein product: CATSRDHWLAGVTGELFF.

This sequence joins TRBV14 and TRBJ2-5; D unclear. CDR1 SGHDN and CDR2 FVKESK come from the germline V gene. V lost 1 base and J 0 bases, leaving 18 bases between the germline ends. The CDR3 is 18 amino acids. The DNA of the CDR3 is TGTGCCAGCAGCCAAGTGGGGTCGGTTAGGTTATACCAAGAGACCCAGTACTTC. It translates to CASSQVGSVRLYQETQYF.

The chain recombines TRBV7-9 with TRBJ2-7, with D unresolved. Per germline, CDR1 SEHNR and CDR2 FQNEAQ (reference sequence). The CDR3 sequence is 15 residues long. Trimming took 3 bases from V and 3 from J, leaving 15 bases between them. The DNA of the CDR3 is TGTGCCAGCAGCTTTAGATCCTCGGACGGCTACGAGCAGTACTTC. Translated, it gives CASSFRSSDGYEQYF.

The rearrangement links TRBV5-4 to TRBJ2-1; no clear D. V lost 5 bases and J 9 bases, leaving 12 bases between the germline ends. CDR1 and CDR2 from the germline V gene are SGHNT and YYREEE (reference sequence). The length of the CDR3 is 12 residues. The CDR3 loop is CASSLSGGEQFF. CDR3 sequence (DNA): TGTGCCAGCAGTCTTTCCGGCGGTGAGCAGTTCTTC. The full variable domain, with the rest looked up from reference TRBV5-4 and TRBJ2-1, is ETGVTQSPTHLIKTRGQQVTLRCSSQSGHNTVSWYQQALGQGPQFIFQYYREEENGRGNFPPRFSGLQFPNYSSELNVNALELDDSALYLCASSLSGGEQFFGPGTRLTVL.

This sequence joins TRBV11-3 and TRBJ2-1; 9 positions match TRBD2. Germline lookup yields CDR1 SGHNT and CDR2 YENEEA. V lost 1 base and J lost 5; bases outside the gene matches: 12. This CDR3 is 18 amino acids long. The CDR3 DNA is TGTGCCAGCAGCTTAGGTAGTCCAGGCGGGAGGGCCGACAATGAGCAGTTCTTC. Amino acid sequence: CASSLGSPGGRADNEQFF.

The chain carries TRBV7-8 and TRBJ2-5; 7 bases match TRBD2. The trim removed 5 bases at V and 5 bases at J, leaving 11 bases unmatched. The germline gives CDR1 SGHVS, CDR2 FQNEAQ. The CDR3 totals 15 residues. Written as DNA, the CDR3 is TGTGCCAGCAGCGGAACACTAGCGCCTTATGAGACCCAGTACTTC. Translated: CASSGTLAPYETQYF.

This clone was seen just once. The CDR3 protein is CASSYPRRSVSSYNEQFF. CDR3 DNA: TGTGCCAGCAGTTACCCCCGGCGTAGCGTTAGCTCCTACAATGAGCAGTTCTTC. This sequence joins TRBV28 and TRBJ2-1; possibly TRBD2 for D (5 bases). CDR1 and CDR2 (germline): MDHEN, SYDVKM. The CDR3 extends over 18 amino acids. Trimming removed 4 bases at V and 0 bases at J, with 19 bases between. The full variable domain, in which reference TRBV28 and TRBJ2-1 provide the parts outside the CDR3, is DVKVTQSSRYLVKRTGEKVFLECVQDMDHENMFWYRQDPGLGLRLIYFSYDVKMKEKGDIPEGYSVSREKKERFSLILESASTNQTSMYLCASSYPRRSVSSYNEQFFGPGTRLTVL.

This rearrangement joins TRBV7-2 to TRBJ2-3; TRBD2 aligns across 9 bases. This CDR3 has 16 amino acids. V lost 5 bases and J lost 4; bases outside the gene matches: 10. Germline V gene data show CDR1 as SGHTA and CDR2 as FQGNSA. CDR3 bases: TGTGCCAGCAGCCCAGTGGCGGGAGGGGTCCCAGATACGCAGTATTTT. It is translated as CASSPVAGGVPDTQYF.

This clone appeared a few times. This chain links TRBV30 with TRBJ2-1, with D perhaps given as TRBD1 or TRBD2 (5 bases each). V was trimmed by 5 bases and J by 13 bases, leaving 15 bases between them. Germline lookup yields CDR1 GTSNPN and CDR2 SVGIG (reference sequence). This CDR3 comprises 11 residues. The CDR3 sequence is CAWGDGGDQFF. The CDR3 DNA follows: TGTGCCTGGGGGGACGGAGGTGATCAGTTCTTC.

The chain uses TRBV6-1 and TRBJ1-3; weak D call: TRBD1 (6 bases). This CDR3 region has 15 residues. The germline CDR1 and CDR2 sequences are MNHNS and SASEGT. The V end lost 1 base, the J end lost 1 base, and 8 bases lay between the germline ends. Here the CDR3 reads CASSEGQGSGNTIYF. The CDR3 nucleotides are TGTGCCAGCAGTGAAGGGCAGGGGTCTGGAAACACCATATATTTT.

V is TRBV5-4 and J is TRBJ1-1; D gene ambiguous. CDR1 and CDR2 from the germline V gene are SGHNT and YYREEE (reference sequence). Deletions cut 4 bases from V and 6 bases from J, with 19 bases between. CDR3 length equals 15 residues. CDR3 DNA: TGTGCCAGCAGCCTTGGGCCTGGTGACCACTCTGAAGCTTTCTTT. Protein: CASSLGPGDHSEAFF.